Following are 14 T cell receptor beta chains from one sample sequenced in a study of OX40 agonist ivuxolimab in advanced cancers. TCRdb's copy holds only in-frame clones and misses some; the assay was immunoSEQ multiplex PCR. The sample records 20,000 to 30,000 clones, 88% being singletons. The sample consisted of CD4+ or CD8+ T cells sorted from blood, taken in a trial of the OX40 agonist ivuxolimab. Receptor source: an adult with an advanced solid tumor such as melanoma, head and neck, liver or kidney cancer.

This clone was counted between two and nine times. This chain's CDR3 is CASSQVNEQFF. CDR3 bases: TGTGCCAGCAGCCAAGTGAATGAGCAGTTCTTC. The chain carries TRBV5-4 and TRBJ2-1; the D is unclear. V gave up 4 bases and J gave up 7 bases, with 6 bases separating them. Per the germline V gene, CDR1 is SGHNT and CDR2 is YYREEE (reference sequence). The CDR3 sequence is 11 residues long.

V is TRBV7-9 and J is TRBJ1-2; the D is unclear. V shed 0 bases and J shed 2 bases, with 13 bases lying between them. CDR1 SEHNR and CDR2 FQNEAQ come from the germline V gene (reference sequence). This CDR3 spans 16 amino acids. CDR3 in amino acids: CASSLAPYSQNYGYTF. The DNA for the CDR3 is TGTGCCAGCAGCTTAGCGCCTTACAGCCAAAACTATGGCTACACCTTC. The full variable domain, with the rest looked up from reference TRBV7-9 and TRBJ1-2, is DTGVSQNPRHKITKRGQNVTFRCDPISEHNRLYWYRQTLGQGPEFLTYFQNEAQLEKSRLLSDRFSAERPKGSFSTLEIQRTEQGDSAMYLCASSLAPYSQNYGYTFGSGTRLTVV.

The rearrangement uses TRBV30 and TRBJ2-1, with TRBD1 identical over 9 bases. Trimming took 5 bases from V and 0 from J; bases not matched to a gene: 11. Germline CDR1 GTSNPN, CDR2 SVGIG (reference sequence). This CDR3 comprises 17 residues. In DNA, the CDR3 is TGTGCCTGGCGACAGGGGGTCCATATCAGCTCCTACAATGAGCAGTTCTTC. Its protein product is CAWRQGVHISSYNEQFF.

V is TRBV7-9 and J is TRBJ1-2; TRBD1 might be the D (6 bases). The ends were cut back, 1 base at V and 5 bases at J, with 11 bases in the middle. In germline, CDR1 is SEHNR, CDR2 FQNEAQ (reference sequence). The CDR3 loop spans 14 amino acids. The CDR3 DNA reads TGTGCCAGCAGCTTAGTAGGGGGATGGTATGGCTACACCTTC. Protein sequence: CASSLVGGWYGYTF. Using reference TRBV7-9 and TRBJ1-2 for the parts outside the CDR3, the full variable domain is DTGVSQNPRHKITKRGQNVTFRCDPISEHNRLYWYRQTLGQGPEFLTYFQNEAQLEKSRLLSDRFSAERPKGSFSTLEIQRTEQGDSAMYLCASSLVGGWYGYTFGSGTRLTVV.

CDR3 DNA sequence: TGTGCCAGCAGTACCAGCCGGACTAGCGGGGGGGCCTACAATGAGCAGTTCTTC. It translates to CASSTSRTSGGAYNEQFF. The chain uses TRBV28 and TRBJ2-1; 15 nucleotides agree with TRBD2. Per germline, CDR1 MDHEN and CDR2 SYDVKM. This CDR3 region has 18 residues. The V gene end was trimmed by 5 bases and the J gene end by 2 bases; junction bases not matched to a gene: 7.

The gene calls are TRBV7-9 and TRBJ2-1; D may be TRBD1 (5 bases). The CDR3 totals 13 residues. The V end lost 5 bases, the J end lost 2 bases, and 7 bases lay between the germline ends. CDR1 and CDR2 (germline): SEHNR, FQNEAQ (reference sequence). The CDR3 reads CASSPDTYNEQFF. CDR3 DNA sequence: TGTGCCAGCAGCCCGGACACCTACAATGAGCAGTTCTTC.

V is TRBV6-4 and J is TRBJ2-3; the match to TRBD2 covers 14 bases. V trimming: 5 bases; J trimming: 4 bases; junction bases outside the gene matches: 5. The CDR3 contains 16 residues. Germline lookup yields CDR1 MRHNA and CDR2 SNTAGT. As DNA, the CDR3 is TGTGCCAGCAGTAACGGACTAGCGGGAGGATCAGATACGCAGTATTTT. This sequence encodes CASSNGLAGGSDTQYF.

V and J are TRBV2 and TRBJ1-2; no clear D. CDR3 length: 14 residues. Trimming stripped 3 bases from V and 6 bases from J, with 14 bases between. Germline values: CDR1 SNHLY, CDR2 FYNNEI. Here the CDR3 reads CASSDVGIAHGYTF. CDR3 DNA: TGTGCCAGCAGTGACGTAGGCATCGCCCATGGCTACACCTTC.

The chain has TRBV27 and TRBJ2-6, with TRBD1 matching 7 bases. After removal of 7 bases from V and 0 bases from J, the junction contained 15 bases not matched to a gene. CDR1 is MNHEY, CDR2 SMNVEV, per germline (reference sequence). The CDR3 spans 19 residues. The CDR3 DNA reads TGTGCCAGCACCTCAACGACGGGACAGCTATTCTCTGGGGCCAACGTCCTGACTTTC. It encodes CASTSTTGQLFSGANVLTF.

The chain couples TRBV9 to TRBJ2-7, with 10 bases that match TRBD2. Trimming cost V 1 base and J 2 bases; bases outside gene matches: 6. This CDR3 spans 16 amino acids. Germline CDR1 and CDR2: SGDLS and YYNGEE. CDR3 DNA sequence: TGTGCCAGCAGCGTAACTTCCGGGACTAGCGCCTACGAGCAGTACTTC. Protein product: CASSVTSGTSAYEQYF.

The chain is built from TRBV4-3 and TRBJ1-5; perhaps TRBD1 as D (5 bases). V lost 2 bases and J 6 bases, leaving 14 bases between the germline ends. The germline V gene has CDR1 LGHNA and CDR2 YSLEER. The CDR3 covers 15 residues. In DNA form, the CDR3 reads TGCGCCAGCAGCCAATACGGGGGAGTGGGTCAGCCCCAGCATTTT. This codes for CASSQYGGVGQPQHF.

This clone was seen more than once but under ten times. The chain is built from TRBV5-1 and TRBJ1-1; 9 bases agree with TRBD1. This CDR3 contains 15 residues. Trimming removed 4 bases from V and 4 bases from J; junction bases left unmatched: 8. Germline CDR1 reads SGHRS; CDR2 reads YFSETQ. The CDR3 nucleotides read TGCGCCAGCAGCACCGGGGACAGGGTAGGCACTGAAGCTTTCTTT. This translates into CASSTGDRVGTEAFF.

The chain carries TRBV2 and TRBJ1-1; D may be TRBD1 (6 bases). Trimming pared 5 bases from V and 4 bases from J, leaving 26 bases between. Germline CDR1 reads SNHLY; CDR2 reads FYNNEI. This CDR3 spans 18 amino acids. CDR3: CASSSPNPLQGSGTEAFF. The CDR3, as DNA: TGTGCCAGCAGTAGCCCGAACCCACTACAGGGAAGCGGCACTGAAGCTTTCTTT. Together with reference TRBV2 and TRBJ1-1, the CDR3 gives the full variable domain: EPEVTQTPSHQVTQMGQEVILRCVPISNHLYFYWYRQILGQKVEFLVSFYNNEISEKSEIFDDQFSVERPDGSNFTLKIRSTKLEDSAMYFCASSSPNPLQGSGTEAFFGQGTRLTVV.

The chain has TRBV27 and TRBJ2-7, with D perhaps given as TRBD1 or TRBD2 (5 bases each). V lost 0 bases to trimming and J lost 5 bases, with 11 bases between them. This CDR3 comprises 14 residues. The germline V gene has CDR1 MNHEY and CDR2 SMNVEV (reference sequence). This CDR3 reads CASSLSGDHNEQYF. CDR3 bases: TGTGCCAGCAGTTTATCGGGGGACCACAACGAGCAGTACTTC.